Shown below are 24 T cell receptor beta chains from a single sample sequenced in a study of shared clonotypes between healthy human individuals. The method was immunoSEQ multiplex PCR; TCRdb's version includes in-frame clones alone and lacks a portion of them. The table has 850,000 to 1,200,000 clones, 75% seen once. Sequencing input: memory CD4+ T cells sorted from blood. This sample's subset: CD45RA-negative fraction. Receptors originate from a man in his late teens or twenties in good health.

This sequence joins TRBV5-1 and TRBJ1-2; TRBD1 agrees at 9 bases. The germline CDR1 and CDR2 sequences are SGHRS and YFSETQ. The trim removed 4 bases at V and 8 bases at J, leaving 18 bases unmatched. This CDR3 is built from 17 residues. CDR3 protein: CASSVGRQGVLEKGYTF. The CDR3 region has the DNA TGCGCCAGCAGCGTAGGTCGACAGGGGGTATTGGAAAAGGGCTACACCTTC. Supplemented by reference TRBV5-1 and TRBJ1-2, the full variable domain reads KAGVTQTPRYLIKTRGQQVTLSCSPISGHRSVSWYQQTPGQGLQFLFEYFSETQRNKGNFPGRFSGRQFSNSRSEMNVSTLELGDSALYLCASSVGRQGVLEKGYTFGSGTRLTVV.

The chain combines TRBV2 with TRBJ2-2; D ambiguous. Germline V gives CDR1 SNHLY, CDR2 FYNNEI. This CDR3 region has 13 residues. Trimming shortened V by 1 base and J by 4 bases, and 4 bases separated the two germline ends. Here the CDR3 DNA reads TGTGCCAGCAGTGAAGGTGGCACCGGGGAGCTGTTTTTT. Translating gives CASSEGGTGELFF. The entire variable domain, with the rest obtained from reference TRBV2 and TRBJ2-2, is as follows: EPEVTQTPSHQVTQMGQEVILRCVPISNHLYFYWYRQILGQKVEFLVSFYNNEISEKSEIFDDQFSVERPDGSNFTLKIRSTKLEDSAMYFCASSEGGTGELFFGEGSRLTVL.

V is TRBV6-5 and J is TRBJ1-3; D gene uncertain. Germline values: CDR1 MNHEY, CDR2 SVGAGI. Trimming left V 6 bases short and J 0 bases short, with 9 bases between. The CDR3 loop spans 14 amino acids. The CDR3 region has the DNA TGTGCCAGCAGGACGTTAGCCTCTGGAAACACCATATATTTT. It codes for CASRTLASGNTIYF.

The chain is built from TRBV29-1 and TRBJ2-5, with 13 positions matching TRBD2. The DNA matches TRBJ2-7 better at its end, which makes the J call doubtful. The CDR3 spans 13 residues. The germline V gene encodes CDR1 SQVTM and CDR2 ANQGSEA. The CDR3 DNA sequence: TGCAGCGTAGGGACTAGCGGGGCCTACGAGCAGTACTTC. It specifies CSVGTSGAYEQYF.

The chain is built from TRBV4-3 and TRBJ2-2; possible D gene TRBD2, 5 bases. Germline values: CDR1 LGHNA, CDR2 YSLEER. Trimming cost V 0 bases and J 4 bases, with 9 bases left between them. This CDR3 has 15 amino acids. The CDR3 sequence: CASSQDRETTGELFF. The DNA for the CDR3 is TGCGCCAGCAGCCAAGATAGGGAGACCACCGGGGAGCTGTTTTTT.

The J gene is TRBJ2-7, the V gene TRBV5-8; a possible D gene is TRBD2 (5 bases). Per germline, CDR1 SGHTS and CDR2 YDEGEE. CDR3 length: 15 residues. Trimming removed 3 bases at V and 3 bases at J, with 16 bases between. The CDR3 DNA follows: TGTGCCAGCAGCTCCTCGTTAAGTCGGGGCTACGAGCAGTACTTC. Protein: CASSSSLSRGYEQYF.

The chain joins TRBV2 to TRBJ1-1; 8 bases map to TRBD1. V shed 2 bases, J shed 5 bases, and the junction held 10 bases outside the gene matches. The CDR3 totals 16 residues. Germline CDR1 reads SNHLY; CDR2 reads FYNNEI. CDR3 sequence reads: CASSEFHAGGYTEAFF. The CDR3 bases are TGTGCCAGCAGTGAATTCCATGCAGGGGGCTATACTGAAGCTTTCTTT.

As concerns this clone: This same CDR3 is encoded by further DNA sequences in the sample. The chain carries TRBV14 and TRBJ1-2; no firm D call. V shed 3 bases and J shed 2 bases, with 4 bases lying between them. There are 12 residues in the CDR3. Germline CDR1 and CDR2: SGHDN and FVKESK. Here the CDR3 reads CASSQQNYGYTF. The CDR3 DNA reads TGTGCCAGCAGCCAGCAGAACTATGGCTACACCTTC.

This chain uses TRBV15 with TRBJ1-5; D not resolved. The CDR3 loop spans 14 amino acids. With 5 bases removed from V and 9 bases from J, the gap between germline ends came to 17 bases. The germline CDR1 and CDR2 sequences are LNHNV and YYDKDF (reference sequence). This CDR3 is CATSPLEARGPQHF. For the CDR3, the DNA is TGTGCCACCAGCCCTCTAGAGGCCCGCGGGCCCCAGCATTTT.

The genes are TRBV19 and TRBJ1-2; maybe TRBD1 (6 bases). Trimming took off 4 bases at V and 7 bases at J, with 13 bases between the two ends. The V gene's germline CDR1 is LNHDA and CDR2 SQIVND (reference sequence). This CDR3 contains 13 residues. CDR3 loop: CASSTHRVLGYTF. The CDR3 DNA sequence: TGTGCCAGTAGTACTCACAGGGTTCTTGGCTACACCTTC.

This clone was detected many times. Other nucleotide sequences from this sample produce the same CDR3. The V and J genes are TRBV6-1 and TRBJ1-1; D is perhaps TRBD1 (5 bases). Trimming removed 2 bases from V and 1 base from J, with 5 bases in between. The CDR3 has 13 residues. Germline V gives CDR1 MNHNS, CDR2 SASEGT. CDR3 loop: CASSEQGNTEAFF. CDR3 DNA sequence: TGTGCCAGCAGTGAACAGGGGAACACTGAAGCTTTCTTT.

The rearrangement uses TRBV13 and TRBJ2-2; 8 nucleotides line up with TRBD1. CDR3 size: 15 residues. Germline V gene data show CDR1 as PRHDT and CDR2 as FYEKMQ (reference sequence). Germline trimming cut 4 bases from V and 4 bases from J; bases unmatched to any gene: 5. CDR3 sequence (DNA): TGTGCCAGCAGCTACAGACAGGGGCCCACCGGGGAGCTGTTTTTT. This translates into CASSYRQGPTGELFF.

V usage is TRBV5-5 and J usage is TRBJ1-1; D remains unclear. CDR1 SGHKS and CDR2 YYEKEE come from the germline V gene (reference sequence). This CDR3 is built from 13 residues. Trimming pared 0 bases from V and 1 base from J, leaving 4 bases between. CDR3 in amino acids: CASSLVSNTEAFF. The CDR3 nucleotides are TGTGCCAGCAGCTTGGTCTCGAACACTGAAGCTTTCTTT.

V and J are TRBV25-1 and TRBJ2-7; weak D call: TRBD1 (6 bases). V lost 4 bases and J lost 2, with 9 bases in between. Germline CDR1 MGHDK, CDR2 SYGVNS. The CDR3 sequence is 13 residues long. DNA for the CDR3: TGTGCCAGCAGTGTAACAGGGACCTACGAGCAGTACTTC. Translation: CASSVTGTYEQYF.

V usage is TRBV9 and J usage is TRBJ2-3, with 7 bases fitting TRBD2. CDR1 and CDR2 from the germline V gene are SGDLS and YYNGEE. This CDR3 is built from 15 residues. After removal of 4 bases from V and 5 bases from J, the junction contained 10 bases not matched to a gene. CDR3 sequence: CASSPTGGSQDTQYF. CDR3 in DNA: TGTGCCAGCAGCCCGACGGGGGGTAGTCAAGATACGCAGTATTTT.

CDR3 in amino acids: CASSKLGRPTAPGLAGESTDTQYF. The CDR3 DNA reads as TGTGCCAGCAGCAAACTAGGTCGCCCGACAGCTCCGGGACTAGCGGGAGAAAGCACAGATACGCAGTATTTT. The V gene is TRBV21-1, the J gene TRBJ2-3; the D call TRBD2 from the table was never checked on the DNA. TRBV21-1 is a listed pseudogene. The CDR3 is made up of 24 amino acids.

Ten or more counts support this clone. This rearrangement joins TRBV5-6 to TRBJ2-1; 9 bases map to TRBD2. In germline, CDR1 is SGHDT, CDR2 YYEEEE. This CDR3 comprises 15 residues. V lost 0 bases, J lost 8 bases, and 6 bases stayed unmatched. The CDR3 region has the DNA TGTGCCAGCAGCTTGGTAGCGGGAGTATTTGATGAGCAGTTCTTC. Translation gives CASSLVAGVFDEQFF.

Points on this clone: One end of the junction is discordant with germline, which a read error may explain. V is TRBV7-7 and J is TRBJ2-5; 7 positions agree with TRBD2. The CDR3 sequence is 13 residues long. Germline V gene lookup returns CDR1 SSHAT and CDR2 FNYEAQ (reference sequence). CDR3 region: CASSLTSEGTQYF. The CDR3 coding sequence is TGTGCTAGCAGCTTAACTAGCGAGGGGACCCAGTACTTC.

This clone was counted a few times. This chain links TRBV28 with TRBJ2-7; TRBD1 matches 8 bases. V shed 2 bases, J shed 1 base, and the junction held 7 bases outside the gene matches. This CDR3 is 16 amino acids long. CDR1 and CDR2 (germline): MDHEN, SYDVKM. The CDR3 loop is CASSLKLGQASYEQYF. The CDR3, as DNA: TGTGCCAGCAGTTTAAAGCTGGGACAGGCTTCCTACGAGCAGTACTTC.

Concerning this clone: Other DNA variants within this sample encode the same CDR3. This CDR3 is CASSGGQGYEQYF. The CDR3 coding sequence is TGTGCCAGCAGTGGGGGACAGGGCTACGAGCAGTACTTC. The J gene is TRBJ2-7, the V gene TRBV2, with TRBD1 matching 9 bases. The germline gives CDR1 SNHLY, CDR2 FYNNEI. J lost 3 bases, V lost 4 bases, and 1 base had no gene match. CDR3 length: 13 amino acids.

This chain joins TRBV6-1 and TRBJ2-3; TRBD2 matches 8 bases. CDR1 is MNHNS, CDR2 SASEGT, per germline. The CDR3 consists of 15 residues. Trimming removed 3 bases from V and 4 bases from J; junction bases left unmatched: 6. The CDR3 nucleotides read TGTGCCAGCAGTGACGCCGGGAGGGCCGCAGATACGCAGTATTTT. This translates into CASSDAGRAADTQYF.

The CDR3, as DNA: TGTGCCAGCAGTGAGAAGGGCTATGGCTACACCTTC. Protein product: CASSEKGYGYTF. The genes are TRBV25-1 and TRBJ1-2; no firm D call. V was clipped by 3 bases and J by 4 bases, with 6 bases between them. The CDR3 extends over 12 amino acids. Germline V gene lookup returns CDR1 MGHDK and CDR2 SYGVNS.

The J gene is TRBJ2-1, the V gene TRBV9, with 9 bases that match TRBD1. Germline V gene lookup returns CDR1 SGDLS and CDR2 YYNGEE. The CDR3 is 16 amino acids. Germline trimming cut 4 bases from V and 6 bases from J; bases unmatched to any gene: 11. The CDR3 DNA sequence: TGTGCCAGCAGCAAAAGGGTGTCGACAGGGGGCAATGAGCAGTTCTTC. Protein: CASSKRVSTGGNEQFF.

In regard to this clone: This sample includes further DNA sequences coding for the same CDR3. The gene calls are TRBV30 and TRBJ1-2; TRBD1 matches at 8 bases. Looked up from germline, CDR1 is GTSNPN and CDR2 is SVGIG (reference sequence). V lost 0 bases to trimming and J lost 4 bases; unmatched junction nucleotides: 1. This CDR3 spans 13 amino acids. CDR3 DNA: TGTGCCTGGAGTGTTGGACAGGGCTATGGCTACACCTTC. Its protein is CAWSVGQGYGYTF.